The 17 T cell receptor beta chains below were found in one sample sequenced in a study of T-cell reconstitution after alpha-beta-depleted transplantation in children. Preparing the TCRbeta library involved the use of unique molecular identifiers. TCRdb processed the PCR reads anew with MiXCR; each CDR3 protein has one entry. The table has around 200,000 distinct CDR3 sequences, approximately 19% seen once. The source material was PBMCs, mostly from graft donor cells, sampled 360 days after TCRalphabeta/CD19-depleted stem cell transplant. The receptor source for this set is a male patient aged 2-15 years who had a stem cell transplant for acute lymphoblastic leukemia, so the T cells may come from the graft donor.

This clonotype was seen at least ten times. The chain combines TRBV7-8 with TRBJ2-2; TRBD2 might be the D (5 bases). Germline-derived CDR1 and CDR2 are SGHVS and FQNEAQ. V was cut by 0 bases and J by 0 bases, with 14 bases left in between. The CDR3 is made up of 18 amino acids. The CDR3 sequence is CASSLARRLASNTGELFF. CDR3 sequence (DNA): TGTGCCAGCAGCTTAGCTCGACGTCTAGCCTCGAACACCGGGGAGCTGTTTTTT.

The chain combines TRBV20-1 with TRBJ2-7; 8 bases agree with TRBD2. CDR1 and CDR2 (germline): DFQATT, SNEGSKA (reference sequence). The CDR3 has 14 residues. V was pared by 2 bases and J by 0 bases, with 3 bases of the junction left unmatched. CDR3 sequence: CSARLGGGSYEQYF. CDR3 coding DNA: TGCAGTGCTAGACTCGGGGGGGGCTCCTACGAGCAGTACTTC.

There are a few counts of this clonotype. The J gene is TRBJ2-1, the V gene TRBV30; TRBD2 agrees at 8 bases. Per the germline V gene, CDR1 is GTSNPN and CDR2 is SVGIG (reference sequence). CDR3 length: 14 residues. V lost 4 bases to trimming and J lost 4 bases; unmatched junction nucleotides: 6. The CDR3, as DNA: TGTGCCTGGAACGGGGGGGCTAGATACAATGAGCAGTTCTTC. Residues: CAWNGGARYNEQFF.

Many counts were recorded for this clonotype. This chain connects TRBV2 to TRBJ2-5, with TRBD2 matching over 10 bases. CDR3 length: 15 residues. Losses at the gene ends were 6 bases for V and 4 bases for J; bases not matched to a gene: 8. Germline V lookup: CDR1 SNHLY, CDR2 FYNNEI. CDR3 region: CASSLLERGGETQYF. CDR3 DNA: TGTGCCAGCAGCCTACTCGAGCGGGGGGGAGAGACCCAGTACTTC.

This clonotype was counted a few times. The chain links TRBV9 to TRBJ2-3, with D possibly being TRBD2 (7 bases). Between the trimmed V and J ends, which lost 0 bases and 6 bases, there was a span of 29 bases. CDR3 size: 20 residues. Germline lookup yields CDR1 SGDLS and CDR2 YYNGEE. The CDR3 nucleotides are TGTGCCAGCAGCGTAGACCTCCAGGACGGATGGGGGGGCAGAAGGGATACGCAGTATTTT. It codes for CASSVDLQDGWGGRRDTQYF.

This clonotype was detected ten times or more. V is TRBV5-1 and J is TRBJ1-6; D is perhaps TRBD1 (5 bases). This CDR3 comprises 16 residues. With 0 bases removed from V and 7 bases from J, the gap between germline ends came to 14 bases. Germline V CDR1 and CDR2: SGHRS, YFSETQ. CDR3 sequence (DNA): TGCGCCAGCAGCTTGGCCGCCGGGGCTACGAATTCACCCCTCCACTTT. It is translated as CASSLAAGATNSPLHF. Drawing the rest from reference TRBV5-1 and TRBJ1-6, the complete variable domain is KAGVTQTPRYLIKTRGQQVTLSCSPISGHRSVSWYQQTPGQGLQFLFEYFSETQRNKGNFPGRFSGRQFSNSRSEMNVSTLELGDSALYLCASSLAAGATNSPLHFGNGTRLTVT.

This clonotype was observed a few times. The chain uses TRBV6-8 and TRBJ2-7; 10 nucleotides line up with TRBD1. V trimming: 6 bases; J trimming: 3 bases; junction bases outside the gene matches: 8. This CDR3 comprises 15 residues. Germline CDR1 is MNHGY and CDR2 is SAAAGT. CDR3 nucleotide sequence: TGTGCCAGCAGCTCCGGGACAGGGGATTACTACGAGCAGTACTTC. Translation gives CASSSGTGDYYEQYF.

The chain uses TRBV7-9 and TRBJ1-6, with no clear D. The V end lost 5 bases, the J end lost 0 bases, and 11 bases lay between the germline ends. CDR3 length equals 16 residues. Per the germline V gene, CDR1 is SEHNR and CDR2 is FQNEAQ (reference sequence). In DNA, the CDR3 is TGTGCCAGCAGCCCTACAGAAAGCTCCTATAATTCACCCCTCCACTTT. Protein sequence: CASSPTESSYNSPLHF.

This clonotype was counted between two and nine times. The chain has TRBV7-9 and TRBJ2-1, with D unresolved. Trimming pared 2 bases from V and 15 bases from J, leaving 8 bases between. CDR1 and CDR2 from the germline V gene are SEHNR and FQNEAQ (reference sequence). CDR3 length: 10 amino acids. The CDR3 region has the DNA TGTGCCAGCAGCTTACTAGTTCCGTTCTTC. Amino acids: CASSLLVPFF.

This clonotype was found a few times. This chain connects TRBV4-1 to TRBJ2-5, with TRBD1 matching 10 bases. V dropped 1 base and J dropped 7; count of bases not matched to a gene: 9. Germline V gives CDR1 MGHRA, CDR2 YSYEKL. The CDR3 runs to 16 residues. CDR3 nucleotides: TGCGCCAGCAGCCAAGTTGACAGGGGGCTTTCGGGGACCCAGTACTTC. It encodes CASSQVDRGLSGTQYF.

The chain recombines TRBV4-3 with TRBJ1-1; possible D gene TRBD1, 5 bases. V shed 2 bases and J shed 5 bases, with 15 bases lying between them. Per germline, CDR1 LGHNA and CDR2 YSLEER. This CDR3 comprises 15 residues. The CDR3 DNA is TGCGCCAGCAGCCAACGGTTGCAGGGTGGGACTGAAGCTTTCTTT. The encoded protein is CASSQRLQGGTEAFF.

Only a few counts were recorded for this clonotype. V is TRBV2 and J is TRBJ2-1; 10 nucleotides match TRBD2. V shed 2 bases, J shed 4 bases, and the junction held 2 bases outside the gene matches. The CDR3 consists of 15 residues. Looked up from germline, CDR1 is SNHLY and CDR2 is FYNNEI. CDR3 amino acids: CASSELAGAYNEQFF. CDR3 coding DNA: TGTGCCAGCAGTGAACTAGCGGGAGCGTACAATGAGCAGTTCTTC.

This clonotype ranks as medium-sized. This sequence joins TRBV10-3 and TRBJ1-1, with D unclear. Germline V gives CDR1 ENHRY, CDR2 SYGVKD. The CDR3 sequence is 15 residues long. V was clipped by 0 bases and J by 1 base, with 9 bases between them. CDR3 bases: TGTGCCATCAGTGAGTCGACTCGTAGGAACACTGAAGCTTTCTTT. It yields the protein CAISESTRRNTEAFF.

This clonotype appeared a few times. The gene calls are TRBV29-1 and TRBJ2-3; D is unclear. Germline lookup yields CDR1 SQVTM and CDR2 ANQGSEA. The CDR3 covers 10 residues. The ends were cut back, 6 bases at V and 5 bases at J, with 6 bases in the middle. This chain's CDR3 is CSVSKDTQYF. CDR3 nucleotide sequence: TGCAGCGTCTCCAAAGATACGCAGTATTTT.

A few counts support this clonotype. This chain uses TRBV28 with TRBJ1-6; no clear D. The length of the CDR3 is 17 residues. V lost 3 bases and J 6 bases, leaving 18 bases between the germline ends. Germline V lookup: CDR1 MDHEN, CDR2 SYDVKM. In DNA, the CDR3 is TGTGCCAGCAGTTTCTTACACACCGGTTGGACTAATTCACCCCTCCACTTT. Translating gives CASSFLHTGWTNSPLHF.

The chain employs TRBV27 and TRBJ2-2, with 7 bases lining up with TRBD1. This CDR3 has 12 residues. Germline CDR1 is MNHEY and CDR2 is SMNVEV (reference sequence). V dropped 10 bases and J dropped 5; count of bases not matched to a gene: 4. The CDR3 region is CAIQTGTGELFF. Written as DNA, the CDR3 is TGTGCCATCCAGACAGGGACCGGGGAGCTGTTTTTT.

This clonotype was detected a few times. The rearrangement joins TRBV27 to TRBJ2-5; no firm D call. V was pared by 5 bases and J by 1 base, with 17 bases between. Germline CDR1 MNHEY, CDR2 SMNVEV (reference sequence). The CDR3 totals 16 residues. The CDR3, as DNA: TGTGCCAGCAGTCCAGGCACGATGACAACCCAAGAGACCCAGTACTTC. This gives the protein CASSPGTMTTQETQYF.